Listed below are T cell receptor beta chains from one sample, sequenced in a study of Tregs in tolerant kidney transplant recipients. TCRdb keeps only in-frame clones here, not all; method: immunoSEQ multiplex PCR. The sample holds some 240,000 clones, more than 65% seen once. Sequencing used CD4+ T cells from blood. All receptors derive from a human donor in good health. Each CDR3 is given with its conserved first and last residue. The D gene is left open where the match is weak. Clone size appears in some rows only: once, few, many, or a class for an expanded clone.

d_gene	v_gene	j_gene	abundance	CDR3nt	CDR3aa
-	TRBV19	TRBJ2-5	-	TGTGCCAGTAGTATTGGATTCAGGGTACAAGAGACCCAGTACTTC	CASSIGFRVQETQYF
-	TRBV2	TRBJ2-1	few	TGTGCCAGCAGTCCACTAGGCTATGAGCAGTTCTTC	CASSPLGYEQFF
-	TRBV2	TRBJ1-4	few	TGTGCCAGCAGCGCAAGGGACGGATATGAAAAACTGTTTTTT	CASSARDGYEKLFF
-	TRBV5-1	TRBJ2-2	-	TGCGCCAGCAGAACCCCCGGGACACCGAACACCGGGGAGCTGTTTTTT	CASRTPGTPNTGELFF
-	TRBV5-1	TRBJ2-5	-	TGCGCCACCCGGGACTCACAAGAGACCCAGTACTTC	CATRDSQETQYF
TRBD1	TRBV6-5	TRBJ1-2	once	TGTGCCAGCAACACAGGGGGGGTTAACTATGGCTACACCTTC	CASNTGGVNYGYTF
TRBD2	TRBV11-2	TRBJ2-5	-	TGTGCCAGCAGCTTAGAAGGACTAGCGGGGGAGACCCAGTACTTC	CASSLEGLAGETQYF
TRBD2	TRBV5-4	TRBJ2-5	-	TGTGCCAGCAGCTTGGGACGGTTAGCGGGTGCCTCAATCAAGACCCAGTACTTC	CASSLGRLAGASIKTQYF
TRBD2	TRBV18	TRBJ2-1	-	TGTGCCAGCTCGTTAGCGGGAGGCTCCTACAATGAGCAGTTCTTC	CASSLAGGSYNEQFF
-	TRBV19	TRBJ1-2	once	TGTGCCAGTACCCGGGGGGCGGGCGGCTACACCTTC	CASTRGAGGYTF
TRBD1	TRBV4-2	TRBJ1-5	-	TGTGCCAGCAGCCAAGAATTGGAACAGGGGGGTCAGCCCCAGCATTTT	CASSQELEQGGQPQHF
-	TRBV18	TRBJ1-1	-	TGTGCCAGCTCACCGATTCAGAGGAACACTGAAGCTTTCTTT	CASSPIQRNTEAFF
-	TRBV29-1	TRBJ1-3	-	TGCAGCGTTGTAAATCTGGCCGGGCCTGGAAACACCATATATTTT	CSVVNLAGPGNTIYF
TRBD1	TRBV5-1	TRBJ1-2	-	TGCGCCAGCAGCCCGGGACAGACCTTACGATATGGCTACACCTTC	CASSPGQTLRYGYTF
-	TRBV10-3	TRBJ1-4	few	TGTGCCATCAGTGCCCGGGAGAATGAAAAACTGTTTTTT	CAISARENEKLFF
TRBD1	TRBV6-4	TRBJ1-1	-	TGTGCCAGCAGCCCTGCTGGGACAGGGGGATACACTGAAGCTTTCTTT	CASSPAGTGGYTEAFF
TRBD1	TRBV30	TRBJ1-5	once	TGTGCCTGGAGTGGACAGGGGGGATATAGCAATCAGCCCCAGCATTTT	CAWSGQGGYSNQPQHF
-	TRBV7-9	TRBJ2-7	-	TGTGCCAGCAGCTTAACAGGGCACGAGCAGTACTTC	CASSLTGHEQYF
-	TRBV10-1	TRBJ2-5	-	TGCGCCAGCAGTGAGTCAGGAGAGACCCAGTACTTC	CASSESGETQYF
-	TRBV7-9	TRBJ2-5	-	TGTGCCAGCAGCTTATACGGGGTCCAAGAGACCCAGTACTTC	CASSLYGVQETQYF
-	TRBV30	TRBJ1-5	-	TGTGCCTGGAGTGAAGGGAATAGCAATCAGCCCCAGCATTTT	CAWSEGNSNQPQHF